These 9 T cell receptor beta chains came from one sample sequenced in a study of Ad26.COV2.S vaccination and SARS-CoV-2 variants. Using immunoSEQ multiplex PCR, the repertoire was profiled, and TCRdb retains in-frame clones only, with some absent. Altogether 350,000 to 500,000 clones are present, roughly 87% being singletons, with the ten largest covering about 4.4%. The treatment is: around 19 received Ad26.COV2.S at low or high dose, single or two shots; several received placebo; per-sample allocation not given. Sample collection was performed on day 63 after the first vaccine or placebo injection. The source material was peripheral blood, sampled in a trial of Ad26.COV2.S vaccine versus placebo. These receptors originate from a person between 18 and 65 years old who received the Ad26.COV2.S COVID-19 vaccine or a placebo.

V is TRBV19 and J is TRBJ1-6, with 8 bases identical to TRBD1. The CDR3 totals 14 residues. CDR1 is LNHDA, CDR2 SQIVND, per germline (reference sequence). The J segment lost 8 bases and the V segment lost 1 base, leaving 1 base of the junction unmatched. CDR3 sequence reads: CASSIGQGHSPLHF. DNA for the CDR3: TGTGCCAGTAGTATAGGACAGGGGCATTCACCCCTCCACTTT.

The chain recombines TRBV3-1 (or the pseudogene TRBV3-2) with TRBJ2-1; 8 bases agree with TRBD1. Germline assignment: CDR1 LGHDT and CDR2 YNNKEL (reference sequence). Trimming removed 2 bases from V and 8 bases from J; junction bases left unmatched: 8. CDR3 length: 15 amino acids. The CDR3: CASSQFGQGSDEQFF. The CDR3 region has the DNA TGTGCCAGCAGCCAATTCGGACAGGGAAGTGATGAGCAGTTCTTC.

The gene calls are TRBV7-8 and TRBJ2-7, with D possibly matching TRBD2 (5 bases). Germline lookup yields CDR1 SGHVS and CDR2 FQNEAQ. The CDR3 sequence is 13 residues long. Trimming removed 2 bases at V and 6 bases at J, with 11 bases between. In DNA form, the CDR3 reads TGTGCCAGCAGCTTAACGGCCGCGGGCGAGCAGTACTTC. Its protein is CASSLTAAGEQYF. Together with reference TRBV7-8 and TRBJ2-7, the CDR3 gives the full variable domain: GAGVSQSPRYKVAKRGQDVALRCDPISGHVSLFWYQQALGQGPEFLTYFQNEAQLDKSGLPSDRFFAERPEGSVSTLKIQRTQQEDSAVYLCASSLTAAGEQYFGPGTRLTVT.

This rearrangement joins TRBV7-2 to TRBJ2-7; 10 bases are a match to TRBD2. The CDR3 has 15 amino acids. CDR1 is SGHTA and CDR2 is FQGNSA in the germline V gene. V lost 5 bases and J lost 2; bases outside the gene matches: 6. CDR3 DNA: TGTGCCAGCAGCCCCGGACTAGCGGTTACCTACGAGCAGTACTTC. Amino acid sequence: CASSPGLAVTYEQYF.

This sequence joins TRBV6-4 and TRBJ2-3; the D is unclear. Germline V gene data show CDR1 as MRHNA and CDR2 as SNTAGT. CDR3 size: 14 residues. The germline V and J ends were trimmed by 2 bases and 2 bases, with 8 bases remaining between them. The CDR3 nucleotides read TGTGCCAGCAGTGACGGCTTTAACACAGATACGCAGTATTTT. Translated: CASSDGFNTDTQYF.

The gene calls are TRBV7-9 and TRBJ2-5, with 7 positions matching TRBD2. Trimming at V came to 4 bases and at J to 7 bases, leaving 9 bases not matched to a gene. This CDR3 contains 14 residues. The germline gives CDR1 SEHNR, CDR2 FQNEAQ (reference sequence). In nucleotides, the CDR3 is TGTGCCAGCAGCTCCGGGGGGATGGAGGGGACCCAGTACTTC. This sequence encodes CASSSGGMEGTQYF.

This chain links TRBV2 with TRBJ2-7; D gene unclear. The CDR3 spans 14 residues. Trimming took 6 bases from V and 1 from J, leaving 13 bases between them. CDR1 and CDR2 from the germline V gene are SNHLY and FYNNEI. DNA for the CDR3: TGTGCCAGCAGGGAAACAGCGCCTTCCTACGAGCAGTACTTC. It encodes CASRETAPSYEQYF.

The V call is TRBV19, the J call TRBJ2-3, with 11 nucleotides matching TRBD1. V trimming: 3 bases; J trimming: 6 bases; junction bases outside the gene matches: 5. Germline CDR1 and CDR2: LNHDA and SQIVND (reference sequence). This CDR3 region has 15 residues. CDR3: CASSIQDRGLDTQYF. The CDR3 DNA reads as TGTGCCAGTAGTATCCAGGACAGGGGGCTTGATACGCAGTATTTT.

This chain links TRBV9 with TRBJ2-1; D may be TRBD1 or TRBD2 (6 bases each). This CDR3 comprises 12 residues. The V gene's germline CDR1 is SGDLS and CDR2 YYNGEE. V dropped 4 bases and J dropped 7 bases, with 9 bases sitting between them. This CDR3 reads CASSQGGNEQFF. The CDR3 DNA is TGTGCCAGCAGCCAAGGGGGGAATGAGCAGTTCTTC.